This record looks at one T cell receptor (beta chain) sequence and its context. The sample originates from a study of blood T cell repertoires in COVID-19. Study-wide background: Samples taken during acute and convalescent COVID-19 were collected in the United States, Italy and Spain. Sources were T cells, B-cell-depleted T cells, or PBMCs; the material itself was cDNA or gDNA.

Sequencing used immunoSEQ multiplex PCR; TCRdb keeps in-frame clones, though not all of them. The data show over 150,000 clones, around nine tenths seen once. The CDR3 extends over 13 amino acids. Germline V gene data show CDR1 as MRHNA and CDR2 as SNTAGT. J was trimmed by 8 bases and V by 11 bases; bases with no gene match: 12. This chain connects TRBV6-4 to TRBJ1-1; 9 positions agree with TRBD1. The receptor's source is a man in his forties or fifties with COVID-19, enrolled during active disease. Input material: peripheral blood. The CDR3 DNA sequence: TGTGCCGCCAGGGGACAGGGCCCACTCGAAGCTTTCTTT. Its protein product is CAARGQGPLEAFF.